This TCR beta chain stems from a study of blood T cells in healthy people across ages. This clonotype was counted between two and nine times. Germline CDR1 MNHNY, CDR2 SVGAGI (reference sequence). V gave up 7 bases and J gave up 7 bases; unmatched junction bases: 10. The CDR3 is 13 residues long. Then a second PCR, running roughly 7 to 11 cycles, was carried out with a sample-barcoded 5' primer and a J-beta primer mix. TCRdb re-called the 5' RACE reads through MiXCR, storing one row per CDR3 protein. The sample records roughly 1.5 million distinct CDR3 sequences, about 42% being singletons. This receptor was obtained from a young woman in good health. The chain joins TRBV6-6 to TRBJ2-7; 7 bases are shared with TRBD2. Sequencing was done on a sample of blood. CDR3 coding DNA: TGTGCCAGCAATAAGGCGGGAGAGGGTGAGCAGTACTTC. Its translation: CASNKAGEGEQYF.